This T cell receptor (beta chain) was found in a study of beta chain features in type 1 diabetes. Notes on the study in general: The study found moderately but significantly shorter TCRB CDR3s in all four CD4+ subsets of Type 1 diabetes patients. The naive, central memory and Treg TCRB repertoires looked more alike in patients than they did in healthy donors. Equally in patients and controls, PCR might preferentially amplify shorter templates.

This clone was detected only a few times. Its cognate antigen is unknown. The ends were cut back, 4 bases at V and 1 base at J, with 16 bases in the middle. Germline V gene sequence: CDR1 MDHEN, CDR2 SYDVKM. This CDR3 is 17 amino acids long. Staining for CD45RO/CCR7/CD25/CD127/CD95/CD27 allowed sorting of CD4+ naive, central memory, regulatory and stem cell-like memory cells. Sequencing targeted expressed TCRB transcripts, as all isolated RNA had been reverse transcribed. Sequencing used immunoSEQ multiplex PCR; TCRdb keeps in-frame clones, though not all of them. Among 53,000 or so clones listed, about 60% were seen once.

The V call is TRBV28, the J call TRBJ2-2; D might be TRBD2 (5 bases). The source material was stem cell memory CD4+ T cells from blood. The TCR was taken from a woman in her 30s with type 1 diabetes. DNA of the CDR3: TGTGCCAGCAGTTCTGCCGGAGGAGGCCGGAACACCGGGGAGCTGTTTTTT. Its protein is CASSSAGGGRNTGELFF.